This is a list of T cell receptor beta chains from one sample in a study of T cell responses to AZD1222 COVID-19 vaccine. Here immunoSEQ multiplex PCR was the method, and the copy in TCRdb shows in-frame clones only, minus some. This repertoire shows 150,000 or so clones, less than 95% found once; its top ten account for less than 6.5%. The input for sequencing was peripheral blood, taken 28 days after the second AZD1222 dose. The receptors stem from an adult who received the AZD1222 COVID-19 vaccine. The CDR3 runs from the conserved cysteine through the conserved F or W. Fields, in order: CDR3 length, clone size, V gene, D gene, J gene, CDR3 DNA, CDR3 protein. The D gene is left open where the match is weak. Size is omitted from some rows. Given values are once, few, many or a class for expanded clones.

cdr3_length: 16; clone_size: -; v_call: TRBV6-1; d_call: TRBD1; j_call: TRBJ1-2; cdr3_nt: TGTGCCAGCAGTGCCATTAAAGGACAGGGGAACTATGGCTACACCTTC; cdr3_aa: CASSAIKGQGNYGYTF
cdr3_length: 13; clone_size: -; v_call: TRBV5-4; d_call: -; j_call: TRBJ2-3; cdr3_nt: TGTGCCAGCAGCCTTCCAGGGGCCGATACGCAGTATTTT; cdr3_aa: CASSLPGADTQYF
cdr3_length: 13; clone_size: -; v_call: TRBV28; d_call: -; j_call: TRBJ1-5; cdr3_nt: TGTGCCAGCAGGAAGACAGGTAATCAGCCCCAGCATTTT; cdr3_aa: CASRKTGNQPQHF
cdr3_length: 14; clone_size: -; v_call: TRBV11-3; d_call: TRBD1; j_call: TRBJ2-7; cdr3_nt: TGTGCCAGCAGCCCCCGACAGGGCTCCTACGAGCAGTACTTC; cdr3_aa: CASSPRQGSYEQYF
cdr3_length: 16; clone_size: -; v_call: TRBV28; d_call: TRBD1; j_call: TRBJ1-6; cdr3_nt: TGTGCCAGCAGCACTATGGACAGGGGGCTTTTATCACCCCTCCACTTT; cdr3_aa: CASSTMDRGLLSPLHF
cdr3_length: 13; clone_size: -; v_call: TRBV20-1; d_call: -; j_call: TRBJ1-2; cdr3_nt: TGCAGTGCTAGTGATACAGGGAACTATGGCTACACCTTC; cdr3_aa: CSASDTGNYGYTF
cdr3_length: 14; clone_size: -; v_call: TRBV6-5; d_call: -; j_call: TRBJ2-5; cdr3_nt: TGTGCCAGCAGTTCCGGAACGGACAGAGAGACCCAGTACTTC; cdr3_aa: CASSSGTDRETQYF
cdr3_length: 17; clone_size: -; v_call: TRBV19; d_call: -; j_call: TRBJ1-3; cdr3_nt: TGTGCCAGTAGATCCCGGACAACTCGGGGATCTGGAAACACCATATATTTT; cdr3_aa: CASRSRTTRGSGNTIYF
cdr3_length: 16; clone_size: -; v_call: TRBV7-2; d_call: -; j_call: TRBJ1-1; cdr3_nt: TGTGCCAGCAGCTTAATGGGGCAGGGAAAGATCACTGAAGCTTTCTTT; cdr3_aa: CASSLMGQGKITEAFF
cdr3_length: 15; clone_size: -; v_call: TRBV4-3; d_call: -; j_call: TRBJ1-2; cdr3_nt: TGCGCCAGCAGCCAGAATGCCCAAACGGACTATGGCTACACCTTC; cdr3_aa: CASSQNAQTDYGYTF
cdr3_length: 16; clone_size: -; v_call: TRBV7-8; d_call: TRBD2; j_call: TRBJ2-1; cdr3_nt: TGTGCCAGCAGCTTATCTGGACTAGCGAGATACAATGAGCAGTTCTTC; cdr3_aa: CASSLSGLARYNEQFF
cdr3_length: 16; clone_size: -; v_call: TRBV7-2; d_call: TRBD1; j_call: TRBJ2-7; cdr3_nt: TGTGCCAGCAGCTTAAGTACAGGGGGCTATAGTAACGAGCAGTACTTC; cdr3_aa: CASSLSTGGYSNEQYF
cdr3_length: 11; clone_size: once; v_call: TRBV6-2/TRBV6-3; d_call: -; j_call: TRBJ2-7; cdr3_nt: TGTGCCAGCAGTTATTACTACGAGCAGTACTTC; cdr3_aa: CASSYYYEQYF
cdr3_length: 15; clone_size: -; v_call: TRBV5-6; d_call: -; j_call: TRBJ1-5; cdr3_nt: TGTGCCAGCAGCTTGCGCCGAGTGGGGAATCAGCCCCAGCATTTT; cdr3_aa: CASSLRRVGNQPQHF
cdr3_length: 13; clone_size: -; v_call: TRBV6-5; d_call: -; j_call: TRBJ1-2; cdr3_nt: TGTGCCAGCAGTCGGCCCGGGACAAGGAGGTACACCTTC; cdr3_aa: CASSRPGTRRYTF
cdr3_length: 12; clone_size: -; v_call: TRBV20-1; d_call: -; j_call: TRBJ1-1; cdr3_nt: TGCAGTGCTAGTTCCCCGAACACTGAAGCTTTCTTT; cdr3_aa: CSASSPNTEAFF
cdr3_length: 15; clone_size: -; v_call: TRBV28; d_call: -; j_call: TRBJ2-7; cdr3_nt: TGTGCCAGCAGTATCCAGGGGAGATTATCCTACGAGCAGTACTTC; cdr3_aa: CASSIQGRLSYEQYF
cdr3_length: 15; clone_size: -; v_call: TRBV4-2; d_call: -; j_call: TRBJ1-4; cdr3_nt: TGTGCCAGCAGCCAAGAAGGCAGGGATGTGGAAAAACTGTTTTTT; cdr3_aa: CASSQEGRDVEKLFF
cdr3_length: 16; clone_size: few; v_call: TRBV18; d_call: TRBD1; j_call: TRBJ2-2; cdr3_nt: TGTGCCAGCTCACCACTAACAGGGGGCCAAGGCGGGGAGCTGTTTTTT; cdr3_aa: CASSPLTGGQGGELFF
cdr3_length: 15; clone_size: -; v_call: TRBV5-4; d_call: TRBD1; j_call: TRBJ2-6; cdr3_nt: TGTGCCAGCAGCAGGGACAGCTCTGGGGCCAACGTCCTGACTTTC; cdr3_aa: CASSRDSSGANVLTF
cdr3_length: 13; clone_size: -; v_call: TRBV29-1; d_call: -; j_call: TRBJ1-2; cdr3_nt: TGCAGCGTTGGACTGCGAGCTAACTATGGCTACACCTTC; cdr3_aa: CSVGLRANYGYTF
cdr3_length: 14; clone_size: -; v_call: TRBV24-1; d_call: -; j_call: TRBJ2-2; cdr3_nt: TGTGCCACCAGTGAAGAAGTGAGCACCGGGGAGCTGTTTTTT; cdr3_aa: CATSEEVSTGELFF
cdr3_length: 17; clone_size: -; v_call: TRBV7-9; d_call: TRBD1; j_call: TRBJ2-2; cdr3_nt: TGTGCCAGCAGCCGGATGTTGACAGGGAGGAACACCGGGGAGCTGTTTTTT; cdr3_aa: CASSRMLTGRNTGELFF
cdr3_length: 14; clone_size: many; v_call: TRBV6-6; d_call: -; j_call: TRBJ1-6; cdr3_nt: TGTGCCAGCACTCCCGGACGGGATAATTCACCCCTCCACTTT; cdr3_aa: CASTPGRDNSPLHF
cdr3_length: 15; clone_size: -; v_call: TRBV5-6; d_call: TRBD1; j_call: TRBJ1-2; cdr3_nt: TGTGCCAGCAGCTTCACGGGACAGGGACTTTGGCTTCACACCTTC; cdr3_aa: CASSFTGQGLWLHTF
cdr3_length: 12; clone_size: once; v_call: TRBV6-6; d_call: -; j_call: TRBJ2-2; cdr3_nt: TGTGCCAGCAGGGGGCCCGCCGGGGAGCTGTTTTTT; cdr3_aa: CASRGPAGELFF
cdr3_length: 13; clone_size: few; v_call: TRBV6-5; d_call: -; j_call: TRBJ2-1; cdr3_nt: TGTGCCAGCGGAACAGGGCCCCGGGGTGAGCAGTTCTTC; cdr3_aa: CASGTGPRGEQFF
cdr3_length: 14; clone_size: once; v_call: TRBV5-5; d_call: -; j_call: TRBJ1-2; cdr3_nt: TGTGCCAGCAGCTTGGAGGGACGGCCCTATGGCTACACCTTC; cdr3_aa: CASSLEGRPYGYTF
cdr3_length: 12; clone_size: -; v_call: TRBV7-2; d_call: -; j_call: TRBJ1-4; cdr3_nt: TGTGCCAGCAGCACAGGCGCCGAAAAACTGTTTTTT; cdr3_aa: CASSTGAEKLFF
cdr3_length: 16; clone_size: -; v_call: TRBV6-1; d_call: -; j_call: TRBJ1-4; cdr3_nt: TGTGCCAGCAGTGGTACCTCGGGGGCGAGTCAAGAAAAACTGTTTTTT; cdr3_aa: CASSGTSGASQEKLFF
cdr3_length: 13; clone_size: -; v_call: TRBV9; d_call: -; j_call: TRBJ1-4; cdr3_nt: TGTGCCAGCAGCGTAGAGGTGCTTGGGGAACTGTTTTTT; cdr3_aa: CASSVEVLGELFF
cdr3_length: 12; clone_size: -; v_call: TRBV5-1; d_call: -; j_call: TRBJ2-1; cdr3_nt: TGCGCCAGCAGCTTGGAGGGCGGTGAGCAGTTCTTC; cdr3_aa: CASSLEGGEQFF
cdr3_length: 14; clone_size: -; v_call: TRBV7-2; d_call: -; j_call: TRBJ1-1; cdr3_nt: TGTGCCAGCAGCCTCCGGACGAGGAACACTGAAGCTTTCTTT; cdr3_aa: CASSLRTRNTEAFF
cdr3_length: 14; clone_size: -; v_call: TRBV20-1; d_call: -; j_call: TRBJ2-2; cdr3_nt: TGCAGTGCTAGTCTACATCTCAACACCGGGGAGCTGTTTTTT; cdr3_aa: CSASLHLNTGELFF
cdr3_length: 14; clone_size: -; v_call: TRBV7-2; d_call: -; j_call: TRBJ2-3; cdr3_nt: TGTGCCAGCAGCTTAGTGCAGGGGTCAGATACGCAGTATTTT; cdr3_aa: CASSLVQGSDTQYF
cdr3_length: 13; clone_size: -; v_call: TRBV9; d_call: -; j_call: TRBJ2-1; cdr3_nt: TGTGCCAGCAGCCAGATAGGGTACAATGAGCAGTTCTTC; cdr3_aa: CASSQIGYNEQFF
cdr3_length: 15; clone_size: -; v_call: TRBV6-5; d_call: TRBD2; j_call: TRBJ2-7; cdr3_nt: TGTGCCAGCAGTTACTCGAAGGGACTAGCTTACGAGCAGTACTTC; cdr3_aa: CASSYSKGLAYEQYF